This is a list of T cell receptor beta chains from one sample in a study of long-term antiretroviral therapy in people with HIV. TCRdb's table, derived via immunoSEQ multiplex PCR, lists solely in-frame clones and lacks some. The data hold tens of thousands of clones, with roughly 84% observed a single time. Material: unsorted PBMCs, obtained approximately 2.9 years after starting antiretroviral therapy. The receptor set was obtained from a man aged 30 to 39 with HIV. CDR3s include the opening cysteine and the closing phenylalanine or tryptophan. Fields, in order: D gene, J gene, V gene, CDR3 protein. The D gene is left open where the match is weak.

-	TRBJ1-5	TRBV2	CASSEVTLRDGQPQHF
-	TRBJ2-7	TRBV5-1	CASSLQTLSYEQYF
-	TRBJ1-2	TRBV7-6	CASSPTTANYGYTF
-	TRBJ1-4	TRBV7-9	CASSSLGGGTNEKLFF
TRBD1	TRBJ2-1	TRBV2	CASSEMQGAFYNEQFF
-	TRBJ2-7	TRBV25-1	CASSRGLYGQYF
-	TRBJ1-6	TRBV2	CASSPLSNSPLHF
-	TRBJ1-2	TRBV7-2	CASSLAAPGGYTF
-	TRBJ1-5	TRBV11-2	CASSPTDNQPQHF
-	TRBJ2-3	TRBV9	CASSARLEAGNTQYF
TRBD2	TRBJ2-3	TRBV13	CASSERLAGGGETQYF
-	TRBJ1-6	TRBV25-1	CASSEYPSSNSPLHF
TRBD1	TRBJ1-3	TRBV7-9	CASSLGQGNTIYF
-	TRBJ2-3	TRBV30	CAWRGGPTDTQYF